The rows below give T cell receptor beta chains drawn from one sample of a study of T cell responses to AZD1222 COVID-19 vaccine. Data came from immunoSEQ multiplex PCR; TCRdb stores just in-frame clones and leaves some out. The sample shows approximately 120,000 clones, approximately 88% of them seen only once. This sample comprised peripheral blood, obtained on day 0 of AZD1222 vaccination. The receptors stem from an adult in good health. The CDR3 runs from the conserved cysteine through the conserved F or W. A D gene is named only where the DNA matches it firmly. Clone size is given for some rows only: seen once, a few or many times, or a class if the clone is expanded.

TRBV10-3	-	-	TRBJ2-7	TGTGCCATCAGTGAAGGTCCAGCGGAGCGTCCTCCTTCCGAGCAGTACTTC	CAISEGPAERPPSEQYF
TRBV19	-	-	TRBJ1-5	TGTGCCAGTAGCACCCGTTTGAGCCGGTCCGGCAATCAGCCCCAGCATTTT	CASSTRLSRSGNQPQHF
TRBV12-3/TRBV12-4	-	-	TRBJ1-2	TGTGCCAGCAGTTTCAGTAAACATGGCTACACCTTC	CASSFSKHGYTF
TRBV3-1/TRBV3-2	TRBD2	once	TRBJ2-3	TGTGCCAGCAGCCAACTGCGGACTAGCGGGAGGGCCGATACGCAGTATTTT	CASSQLRTSGRADTQYF
TRBV6-1	-	-	TRBJ1-5	TGTGCCAGCAGTGAAGGGCTTACGAGCAATCAGCCCCAGCATTTT	CASSEGLTSNQPQHF
TRBV5-1	TRBD1	once	TRBJ2-7	TGCGCCAGCAGCCGCAAGCAGGGGGCTGAGGGGGAGCAGTACTTC	CASSRKQGAEGEQYF
TRBV29-1	-	-	TRBJ1-1	TGCAGCGTTGTCCGGGGGCTTGAAGCTTTCTTT	CSVVRGLEAFF
TRBV12-3/TRBV12-4	TRBD1	-	TRBJ1-2	TGTGCCAGCAGTCCAGGACAGGACTATGGCTACACCTTC	CASSPGQDYGYTF
TRBV7-8	-	-	TRBJ2-7	TGTGCCAGCAGCTCGAACCGGGATTTTTACCCCGACTACGAGCAGTACTTC	CASSSNRDFYPDYEQYF
TRBV11-2	-	-	TRBJ2-5	TGTGCCAGCCAAAGAGGGAGTGCGGAGACCCAGTACTTC	CASQRGSAETQYF
TRBV7-2	TRBD1	-	TRBJ2-7	TGTGCCAGCAGCTCGGACAGGGCGTCGACCGAGCAGTACTTC	CASSSDRASTEQYF
TRBV28	-	-	TRBJ2-1	TGTGCCAGCAGTAACCGACAGGGAGGGAATGAGCAGTTCTTC	CASSNRQGGNEQFF
TRBV7-9	-	-	TRBJ1-1	TGTGCCAGCAGCTTCCTCCCGAACACTGAAGCTTTCTTT	CASSFLPNTEAFF
TRBV6-5	-	-	TRBJ2-3	TGTGCCAGCAGTTTTTGGACAGGGAGGGGTTTAGATACGCAGTATTTT	CASSFWTGRGLDTQYF
TRBV18	-	once	TRBJ2-2	TGTGCCAGCTCACCTTTGAAGTTCGGGGAGCTGTTTTTT	CASSPLKFGELFF
TRBV19	-	-	TRBJ1-5	TGTGCCAGTAGAACAACAGGAAATAGCAATCAGCCCCAGCATTTT	CASRTTGNSNQPQHF
TRBV28	TRBD2	-	TRBJ2-4	TGTGCCAGCAGTGGGGGGGGTCCTGCCAAAAACATTCAGTACTTC	CASSGGGPAKNIQYF
TRBV19	-	-	TRBJ2-1	TGTGCCAGTAGTGTGTCGGGCCTTTTCGGAGAGCTCAATGAGCAGTTCTTC	CASSVSGLFGELNEQFF
TRBV30	-	few	TRBJ1-4	TGTGCCTGGGGGTTATATAATGAAAAACTGTTTTTT	CAWGLYNEKLFF
TRBV6-6	-	-	TRBJ2-2	TGTGCCAGCACTGGGGGCCACACCGGGGAGCTGTTTTTT	CASTGGHTGELFF
TRBV7-3	TRBD2	-	TRBJ2-7	TGTGCCAGCAGCCCAGGTAGCGGGAGTCTCGACGAGCAGTACTTC	CASSPGSGSLDEQYF
TRBV9	-	-	TRBJ1-5	TGTGCCAGCAGCGTAGCTGGTGATAGCAATCAGCCCCAGCATTTT	CASSVAGDSNQPQHF
TRBV6-2/TRBV6-3	TRBD1	-	TRBJ1-5	TGTGCCAGCAGTTACTCGCTACAGGGGCTAGTGGATCAGCCCCAGCATTTT	CASSYSLQGLVDQPQHF
TRBV3-1/TRBV3-2	TRBD2	few	TRBJ2-3	TGTGCCAGCAGCCAAGTTTCCCCGGGGGGAGTCAAGGATACGCAGTATTTT	CASSQVSPGGVKDTQYF
TRBV6-5	TRBD1	few	TRBJ1-1	TGTGCCAGCAGTAACCCCGGGACAGGGTACACTGAAGCTTTCTTT	CASSNPGTGYTEAFF
TRBV6-5	-	-	TRBJ1-6	TGTGCCAGCAGTTCGTCGGCCTATTCACCCCTCCACTTT	CASSSSAYSPLHF
TRBV29-1	-	once	TRBJ1-1	TGCAGCGTTGAATTGGGCGCAGCTTTCTTT	CSVELGAAFF
TRBV7-9	TRBD1	-	TRBJ2-3	TGTGCCAGCAAATCCGGGACAGGGCTGACAGATACGCAGTATTTT	CASKSGTGLTDTQYF
TRBV27	-	-	TRBJ1-6	TGTGCCAGCAGTAGCAGTGGGAACAACGACTATAATTCACCCCTCCACTTT	CASSSSGNNDYNSPLHF
TRBV7-6	-	-	TRBJ2-3	TGTGCCAGCAGCTTATTGCTGACAGATACGCAGTATTTT	CASSLLLTDTQYF
TRBV7-2	-	-	TRBJ2-7	TGTGCCAGCAGCCCGGATTATCGTTCCTACGAGCAGTACTTC	CASSPDYRSYEQYF
TRBV28	TRBD2	-	TRBJ2-1	TGTGCCAGCAGCACTTTGCGGGGGGGCCTCAATGAGCAGTTCTTC	CASSTLRGGLNEQFF
TRBV4-3	-	-	TRBJ1-5	TGCGCCAGCAGCCGAGGTAGCAATCAGCCCCAGCATTTT	CASSRGSNQPQHF
TRBV20-1	-	-	TRBJ2-1	TGCAGTGCTAGTCGGGGGGCGGAGCAGTTCTTC	CSASRGAEQFF
TRBV7-7	TRBD2	few	TRBJ2-2	TGTGCTAGCAGCGCCCTTGGGGGGGGTGCGAACACCGGGGAGCTGTTTTTT	CASSALGGGANTGELFF
TRBV11-3	TRBD2	-	TRBJ2-1	TGTGCCAGCAGCTCTAGCGGGGACTCCTACAATGAGCAGTTCTTC	CASSSSGDSYNEQFF
TRBV13	-	once	TRBJ2-5	TGTGCCAGCAGCTTCATTGCGGGGGAGACCCAGTACTTC	CASSFIAGETQYF
TRBV12-3/TRBV12-4	-	few	TRBJ1-2	TGTGCCAGTTACAACAATGGCTACACCTTC	CASYNNGYTF
TRBV15	TRBD2	-	TRBJ2-7	TGTGCCACCAGCGGCGGACTAGCGGGGACCTACGAGCAGTACTTC	CATSGGLAGTYEQYF
TRBV6-6	-	-	TRBJ1-5	TGTGCCAGCAGTTACGACCGGGCCCGGGGGAATCAGCCCCAGCATTTT	CASSYDRARGNQPQHF
TRBV6-5	TRBD1	-	TRBJ2-7	TGTGCCAGCACCCCCACTTGGGACAGGACCTACGAGCAGTACTTC	CASTPTWDRTYEQYF
TRBV14	-	few	TRBJ2-7	TGTGCCAGCAGCCCGACGCTTTACGAGCAGTACTTC	CASSPTLYEQYF
TRBV3-1/TRBV3-2	TRBD1	-	TRBJ1-5	TGTGCCAGCAGCCGCGGGACAGGGACGAATCAGCCCCAGCATTTT	CASSRGTGTNQPQHF
TRBV19	TRBD1	-	TRBJ1-1	TGTGCCAGTAGCTCTGACAGGGTCTTCGAAGCTTTCTTT	CASSSDRVFEAFF
TRBV6-2/TRBV6-3	TRBD1	once	TRBJ1-6	TGTGCCAGCAGTTCCTTCCGGACAGGCGGTAATTCACCCCTCCACTTT	CASSSFRTGGNSPLHF
TRBV5-6	-	few	TRBJ1-5	TGTGCCAGCAGCTTGTATATGGTCAATCAGCCCCAGCATTTT	CASSLYMVNQPQHF
TRBV6-5	-	-	TRBJ2-7	TGTGCCAGCAGTTACTATACAGGGTACGAGCAGTACTTC	CASSYYTGYEQYF
TRBV24-1	-	-	TRBJ2-1	TGTGCCACCAGTGATTGGCGGGCGGGGTCCTACAATGAGCAGTTCTTC	CATSDWRAGSYNEQFF
TRBV10-2	TRBD2	-	TRBJ2-7	TGCGCCAGCAGTCAGACGGGACTAGCGGCCGAGCAGTACTTC	CASSQTGLAAEQYF
TRBV9	-	-	TRBJ1-4	TGTGCCAGCAGCCGAGGGAGGGCGTCCCCCAAGGAACTGTTTTTT	CASSRGRASPKELFF
TRBV9	TRBD2	-	TRBJ2-7	TGTGCCAGCACCCCCACCGGGACTAGCGGGAGCGAGCAGTACTTC	CASTPTGTSGSEQYF
TRBV7-9	TRBD2	-	TRBJ2-1	TGTGCCAGCAGCCAGCCCGGACTAGGGGTCGATGAGCAGTTCTTC	CASSQPGLGVDEQFF
TRBV18	TRBD1	once	TRBJ2-7	TGTGCCAGCTCACCGAGGCCGGACAGGCTCTCCTACGAGCAGTACTTC	CASSPRPDRLSYEQYF
TRBV7-2	TRBD1	-	TRBJ1-3	TGTGCCAGTTCCACTGACAGGGCCTCTGGAAACACCATATATTTT	CASSTDRASGNTIYF
TRBV28	-	-	TRBJ1-6	TGTGCCACCGACAGGTCTAATTCACCCCTCCACTTT	CATDRSNSPLHF
TRBV18	-	-	TRBJ2-2	TGTGCCAGCTCACCACGGGATGCCGGGGAGCTGTTTTTT	CASSPRDAGELFF
TRBV3-1/TRBV3-2	-	-	TRBJ2-1	TGTGCCAGCAGCGACCCCTCAGTGCGGAATGAGCAGTTCTTC	CASSDPSVRNEQFF
TRBV3-1/TRBV3-2	-	-	TRBJ1-1	TGTGCCAGCAGCCAAGACCTTTCTGAAGCTTTCTTT	CASSQDLSEAFF
TRBV28	TRBD1	-	TRBJ1-1	TGTGCCAGCAGTTTACCTCTACGACAGGGGGATGAAGCTTTCTTT	CASSLPLRQGDEAFF
TRBV30	TRBD2	-	TRBJ2-2	TGTGCCTGGAGTGTAGCGGGAGTTTCGGACACCGGGGAGCTGTTTTTT	CAWSVAGVSDTGELFF